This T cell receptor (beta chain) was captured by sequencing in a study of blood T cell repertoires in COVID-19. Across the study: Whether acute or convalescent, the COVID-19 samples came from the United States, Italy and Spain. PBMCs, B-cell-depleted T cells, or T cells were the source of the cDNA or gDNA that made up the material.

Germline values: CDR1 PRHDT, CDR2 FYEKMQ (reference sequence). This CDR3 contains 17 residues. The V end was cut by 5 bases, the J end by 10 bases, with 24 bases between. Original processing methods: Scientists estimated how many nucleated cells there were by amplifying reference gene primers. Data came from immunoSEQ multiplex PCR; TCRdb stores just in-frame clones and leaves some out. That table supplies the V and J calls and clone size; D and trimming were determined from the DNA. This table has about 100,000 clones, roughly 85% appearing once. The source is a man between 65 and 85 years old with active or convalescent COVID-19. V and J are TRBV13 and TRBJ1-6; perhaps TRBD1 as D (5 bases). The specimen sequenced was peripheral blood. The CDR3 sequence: CASSLTLSSQGKSPLHF. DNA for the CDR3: TGTGCCAGCAGCCTCACGCTAAGTAGCCAGGGAAAATCACCCCTCCACTTT.